Listed below are T cell receptor beta chains from one sample, sequenced in a study of blood T cell repertoires in COVID-19. The method was immunoSEQ multiplex PCR; TCRdb's version includes in-frame clones alone and lacks a portion of them. The sample has 230,000 or so clones, around 84% seen once. Sequencing used peripheral blood. The receptors here all came from a man aged 35 to 55 who had recovered from COVID-19. Both conserved end residues are part of each CDR3. Each record gives: CDR3 DNA, CDR3 protein, D gene, V gene, clone size, J gene. A D gene is named only where the DNA matches it firmly. Clone size is stated in some rows and not others, as once, few, many or a class when expanded.

TGTGCCAGTAGTGTCGGACAGGGGGGAACCGGGGAGCTGTTTTTT | CASSVGQGGTGELFF | TRBD1 | TRBV19 | NA | TRBJ2-2
TGTGCCACCAAGGACAGAACCTCCTACGAGCAGTACTTC | CATKDRTSYEQYF | NA | TRBV7-2 | NA | TRBJ2-7
TGTGCCAGCAGCCCCAGCGGGGGACCCTACGAGCAGTACTTC | CASSPSGGPYEQYF | TRBD2 | TRBV7-9 | NA | TRBJ2-7
TGTGCCAGCTCGCCAGACAGGGCATCCTACGAGCAGTACTTC | CASSPDRASYEQYF | TRBD1 | TRBV18 | NA | TRBJ2-7
TGTGCCATCAGCCCCCCGACATACGAGCAGTACTTC | CAISPPTYEQYF | NA | TRBV10-3 | NA | TRBJ2-7
TGTGCCATCAGTGAGACGGGTTTAGGCAATCAGCCCCAGCATTTT | CAISETGLGNQPQHF | NA | TRBV10-3 | NA | TRBJ1-5
TGTGCCAGCAGCTTGGGAGGGCATGGGAATGAGCAGTTCTTC | CASSLGGHGNEQFF | NA | TRBV5-6 | NA | TRBJ2-1
TGTGCCAGCAGTCCCCGAGGAGCGGCTAGCACAGATACGCAGTATTTT | CASSPRGAASTDTQYF | NA | TRBV6-2/TRBV6-3 | NA | TRBJ2-3
TGCGCCAGCAGCCAAGTGGAGGGGAACACTGAAGCTTTCTTT | CASSQVEGNTEAFF | NA | TRBV4-3 | NA | TRBJ1-1
TGTGCCAGCAGCCCAAGGACAGGGGCAAGCTACGAGCAGTACTTC | CASSPRTGASYEQYF | TRBD1 | TRBV13 | NA | TRBJ2-7
TGTGCCAGCAGCTTGGCAGGGAGGGCAGTCGAGCAGTACTTC | CASSLAGRAVEQYF | TRBD2 | TRBV7-9 | NA | TRBJ2-7
TGTGCCAGCTCATCCCAGGGGGATGAAGCTTTCTTT | CASSSQGDEAFF | TRBD1 | TRBV18 | NA | TRBJ1-1
TGCGCCAGCAGCTTGGAAGGGGGCGAGACCCAGTACTTC | CASSLEGGETQYF | TRBD1 | TRBV5-1 | NA | TRBJ2-5
TGTGCCAGTAGTCGTGACAGGAGCTCTGGAAACACCATATATTTT | CASSRDRSSGNTIYF | NA | TRBV19 | NA | TRBJ1-3
TGTGCCAGCAGCGTAGTTGCTAGCGGTTCCAACGAGCAGTACTTC | CASSVVASGSNEQYF | TRBD2 | TRBV9 | NA | TRBJ2-7
TGTGCCAGCAGCTTGGAGGGAGGGACCTGGAATGAGCAGTTCTTC | CASSLEGGTWNEQFF | TRBD2 | TRBV5-4 | NA | TRBJ2-1
TGTGCCAGCAGCCCGCTAGCGGGAGGTCTCACAGATACGCAGTATTTT | CASSPLAGGLTDTQYF | TRBD2 | TRBV7-9 | NA | TRBJ2-3
TGTGCCAGTAGTTTCACCACCAGGGCGGCTGGTTGGTCACCCCTCCACTTT | CASSFTTRAAGWSPLHF | NA | TRBV19 | NA | TRBJ1-6
TGTGCCAGCAGTTACTCTCAGGGGGCAGGGGAGCAGTACTTC | CASSYSQGAGEQYF | TRBD1 | TRBV6-5 | once | TRBJ2-7
TGTGCCAGCTCACCACCGGCTAGCGGGGACCAAGAGACCCAGTACTTC | CASSPPASGDQETQYF | TRBD2 | TRBV18 | NA | TRBJ2-5
TGTGCCAGTTGCGGGACAGGAGGTGCCGGGGAGCTGTTTTTT | CASCGTGGAGELFF | TRBD1 | TRBV19 | NA | TRBJ2-2
TGTGCCAGCAGCTTAGCGGTCTCCAGACAAGAGACCCAGTACTTC | CASSLAVSRQETQYF | NA | TRBV7-2 | NA | TRBJ2-5
TGTGCCAGCAGCGAAGGACAGGAGAACACCGGGGAGCTGTTTTTT | CASSEGQENTGELFF | TRBD1 | TRBV5-4 | NA | TRBJ2-2
TGTGCCAGCAGTGCAGGGAGGGGAAACACCATATATTTT | CASSAGRGNTIYF | NA | TRBV2 | few | TRBJ1-3
TGTGCCAGCAGCTTAGATCGACTCGGTCTTGGTACGCAGTATTTT | CASSLDRLGLGTQYF | NA | TRBV11-2 | NA | TRBJ2-3
TGTGCCAGCAGCCAAGGGCGTCTAGCTGAGACCCAGTACTTC | CASSQGRLAETQYF | NA | TRBV3-1/TRBV3-2 | NA | TRBJ2-5
TGCGCCAGCAGCCAAGCAGTACAGGGGTCCTATGGCTACACCTTC | CASSQAVQGSYGYTF | TRBD1 | TRBV4-3 | NA | TRBJ1-2
TGTGCCAGCTCACGGGGTCAGGGGAGGCCCCAGCATTTT | CASSRGQGRPQHF | NA | TRBV18 | NA | TRBJ1-5
TGTGCCACCAGTGATCCCGGGTCCCAAGAGACCCAGTACTTC | CATSDPGSQETQYF | NA | TRBV24-1 | NA | TRBJ2-5
TGTGCCAGCAGCCAAGGGACAGGTGCTGAAGCTTTCTTT | CASSQGTGAEAFF | TRBD1 | TRBV14 | NA | TRBJ1-1
TGTGCCAGCAGCTTAGATAGCTCCTATGGCTACACCTTC | CASSLDSSYGYTF | NA | TRBV7-2 | NA | TRBJ1-2
TGTGCCAGTAGTTCCTTCCCGCGGGAGGGAAATTCACCCCTCCACTTT | CASSSFPREGNSPLHF | NA | TRBV19 | NA | TRBJ1-6
TGTGCCAGCAGCCAAGAGCGGGACTTAATAGTGAATGAGCAGTTCTTC | CASSQERDLIVNEQFF | NA | TRBV14 | NA | TRBJ2-1
TGCGCCAGCAGCCAAGATCCCAGGGCCGACTTGCCCCTCCACTTT | CASSQDPRADLPLHF | NA | TRBV4-3 | NA | TRBJ1-6
TGTGCCAGCGGACGGGGACTCAAACCAACCCAGACGCAGTACTTC | CASGRGLKPTQTQYF | NA | TRBV6-5 | NA | TRBJ2-7
TGTGCCAGCAGCCTATACCCAGGGGACAGGGTGTATGACGAGCAGTACTTC | CASSLYPGDRVYDEQYF | TRBD1 | TRBV11-2 | few | TRBJ2-7
TGTGCCAGCTCACCATTGGGACAGGGTTATGACTACACCTTC | CASSPLGQGYDYTF | TRBD1 | TRBV18 | NA | TRBJ1-2
TGCGCCAGCAGCTTGGCCCAGGGGTTAAGGTATGGCTACACCTTC | CASSLAQGLRYGYTF | NA | TRBV5-1 | NA | TRBJ1-2
TGTGCCAGCAGCTTTTCTAGCGGCGTCTATTACGAGCAGTACTTC | CASSFSSGVYYEQYF | TRBD2 | TRBV7-6 | NA | TRBJ2-7
TGTGCCTGGAGTGTTGGTCAGGTACGCAATGAGCAGTTCTTC | CAWSVGQVRNEQFF | NA | TRBV30 | NA | TRBJ2-1
TGTGCCAGCAGCTTTACAGGGCCCTATGGCTACACCTTC | CASSFTGPYGYTF | NA | TRBV7-2 | NA | TRBJ1-2
TGTGCCAGCAGCTTAGCGGGGCGGGAGGGCCTCAACAATGAGCAGTTCTTC | CASSLAGREGLNNEQFF | TRBD2 | TRBV7-6 | NA | TRBJ2-1
TGTGCCAGCACCACCGGACAGGAAGACCTTTCCGGCTACACCTTC | CASTTGQEDLSGYTF | TRBD1 | TRBV27 | NA | TRBJ1-2
TGTGCCAGCAGTTACGGGCTCTTTGGCACAGATACGCAGTATTTT | CASSYGLFGTDTQYF | NA | TRBV6-2/TRBV6-3 | NA | TRBJ2-3
TGCGCCAGCAGCCAGGCAGGGGGTTTAGGCTATGGCTACACCTTC | CASSQAGGLGYGYTF | TRBD1 | TRBV4-3 | NA | TRBJ1-2
TGTGCCAGCAGCTTGGCCAGGTTCCAGCGGGGGGACACAGATACGCAGTATTTT | CASSLARFQRGDTDTQYF | TRBD2 | TRBV5-5 | NA | TRBJ2-3
TGTGCCAGCAGCCAAGGAGGGGGTGGGACCTACAATGAGCAGTTCTTC | CASSQGGGGTYNEQFF | NA | TRBV14 | few | TRBJ2-1
TGTGCCAGCAGTTCTCCCTCTGGTAGCGGGGTTCAGGAGACCCAGTACTTC | CASSSPSGSGVQETQYF | TRBD2 | TRBV27 | many | TRBJ2-5
TGCGCCAGCAGCTTGTATTCCCGGGACAATGAGCAGTTCTTC | CASSLYSRDNEQFF | NA | TRBV5-1 | NA | TRBJ2-1
TGTGCCAGCAGTTTTCACCGGTCACTCATGAACACTGAAGCTTTCTTT | CASSFHRSLMNTEAFF | NA | TRBV6-6 | NA | TRBJ1-1
TGTGCCAGCAGCTTAAAAAGGAGCTCCTACAATGAGCAGTTCTTC | CASSLKRSSYNEQFF | NA | TRBV7-8 | NA | TRBJ2-1
TGTGCCAGCAGTGGCAGACACACAGATACGCAGTATTTT | CASSGRHTDTQYF | NA | TRBV6-2/TRBV6-3 | NA | TRBJ2-3
TGCAGCGTTTCCGGACAGGGGGCTAGCTATGGCTACACCTTC | CSVSGQGASYGYTF | TRBD1 | TRBV29-1 | once | TRBJ1-2
TGCGCCAGCAGCCAACAGACAGGGGGCGATACGCAGTATTTT | CASSQQTGGDTQYF | TRBD1 | TRBV4-3 | NA | TRBJ2-3
TGTGCCAGCAGCTTGCCGGGACAGGACTACGAGCAGTACTTC | CASSLPGQDYEQYF | TRBD1 | TRBV11-3 | NA | TRBJ2-7